The clone carrying this T cell receptor (beta chain) has a single count. The entry originates in a study of siplizumab effects on memory and regulatory T cells. The germline V and J ends were trimmed by 5 bases and 4 bases, with 8 bases remaining between them. Per the germline V gene, CDR1 is MNHEY and CDR2 is SMNVEV (reference sequence). The CDR3 sequence is 13 residues long. TCRdb's copy holds only in-frame clones and misses some; the assay was immunoSEQ multiplex PCR. The profile covers some 97,000 clones, with around 94% appearing a single time and around 0.6% taken by the ten largest. The chain couples TRBV27 to TRBJ2-2; D remains unclear. The sample was Tregs sorted from blood. This receptor was taken from a human donor in good health. The CDR3 sequence is CASSPLRTGELFF. The CDR3, as DNA: TGTGCCAGCAGTCCCCTTCGCACCGGGGAGCTGTTTTTT.